Listed below are T cell receptor beta chains from one sample, sequenced in a study of OX40 agonist ivuxolimab in advanced cancers. TCRdb's table, derived via immunoSEQ multiplex PCR, lists solely in-frame clones and lacks some. The repertoire consists of around 68,000 clones, with roughly nine tenths occurring once and the leading ten covering approximately 2.6%. The sequences come from CD4+ or CD8+ T cells sorted from blood, collected in a trial of the OX40 agonist ivuxolimab. The receptors come from an adult with an advanced solid tumor such as melanoma, head and neck, liver or kidney cancer. The CDR3 runs from the conserved cysteine through the conserved F or W. The order of the fields is V gene, J gene, clone size, D gene, CDR3 protein, CDR3 DNA. A D gene is named only where the DNA matches it firmly. The listing skips clone size in some rows; elsewhere it reads once, few, many or a size class.

TRBV9	TRBJ2-6	NA	NA	CASRGPSGANVLTF	TGTGCCAGTCGGGGCCCCTCTGGGGCCAACGTCCTGACTTTC
TRBV18	TRBJ2-3	NA	NA	CASSPLGGTSTDTQYF	TGTGCCAGCTCACCGTTAGGCGGGACTAGCACAGATACGCAGTATTTT
TRBV19	TRBJ2-7	NA	NA	CASSVGESFHEQYF	TGTGCCAGTAGTGTGGGGGAGTCTTTCCACGAGCAGTACTTC
TRBV7-3	TRBJ2-3	NA	TRBD2	CASSSSGTSLSTDTQYF	TGTGCCAGCAGCTCCTCCGGGACTAGTTTGAGCACAGATACGCAGTATTTT
TRBV27	TRBJ2-7	NA	TRBD1	CASSHGQGSYEQYF	TGTGCCAGCAGTCACGGACAGGGCTCCTACGAGCAGTACTTC
TRBV4-1	TRBJ1-5	NA	NA	CASSQDQGYQPQHF	TGCGCCAGCAGCCAAGATCAGGGGTATCAGCCCCAGCATTTT
TRBV6-5	TRBJ2-3	NA	NA	CASSYSARNTDTQYF	TGTGCCAGCAGTTACTCAGCCAGAAACACAGATACGCAGTATTTT
TRBV21-1	TRBJ1-2	once	NA	CASSKVGPNYGYTF	TGTGCCAGCAGCAAAGTAGGCCCTAACTATGGCTACACCTTC
TRBV6-5	TRBJ1-6	NA	NA	CASSYSQGGNSPLHF	TGTGCCAGCAGTTACTCTCAGGGCGGGAATTCACCCCTCCACTTT
TRBV6-5	TRBJ1-6	NA	TRBD1	CASTPGQYNSPLHF	TGTGCCAGTACCCCGGGACAGTATAATTCACCCCTCCACTTT
TRBV7-2	TRBJ2-5	once	NA	CASSKWETQYF	TGTGCCAGCAGCAAGTGGGAGACCCAGTACTTC
TRBV7-3	TRBJ2-1	NA	TRBD2	CASSPGTSGRALFF	TGTGCCAGCAGCCCAGGGACTAGCGGGAGAGCCCTGTTCTTC
TRBV19	TRBJ2-5	NA	NA	CASTGPGGRETQYF	TGTGCCAGTACCGGACCGGGGGGCCGAGAGACCCAGTACTTC